A selection of T cell receptor beta chains follows, all from one sample in a study of cytomegalovirus exposure and HLA in healthy donors. This table comes from immunoSEQ multiplex PCR, and its TCRdb copy is limited to in-frame clones, with some not included. The sample lists about 200,000 clones; about 76% were seen once. Sample: PBMCs. The receptors derive from a male donor in good health and CMV-seropositive. Each CDR3 is given with its conserved first and last residue. D genes are given only for firm matches. Clone size, where shown, is once, few, many, or a class for clones that have expanded.

D gene | clone size | CDR3 length | J gene | V gene | CDR3 protein | CDR3 DNA
NA | once | 15 | TRBJ1-5 | TRBV5-1 | CASSLEGGRGQPQHF | TGCGCCAGCAGCTTGGAGGGGGGGCGAGGGCAGCCCCAGCATTTT
TRBD2 | NA | 18 | TRBJ2-5 | TRBV11-1 | CASSLAGLSGGFQETQYF | TGTGCCAGCAGCTTAGCGGGTTTGAGCGGGGGGTTCCAAGAGACCCAGTACTTC
TRBD2 | once | 17 | TRBJ2-2 | TRBV7-2 | CASSSRTSGRVTGELFF | TGTGCCAGCAGCTCCCGAACTAGCGGGAGGGTTACCGGGGAGCTGTTTTTT
NA | NA | 15 | TRBJ2-5 | TRBV5-8 | CASSLAFGREETQYF | TGTGCCAGCAGCTTGGCCTTCGGCAGGGAAGAGACCCAGTACTTC
NA | NA | 11 | TRBJ2-7 | TRBV10-3 | CAISEQYEQYF | TGTGCCATCAGTGAGCAATACGAGCAGTACTTC
NA | NA | 15 | TRBJ1-3 | TRBV5-4 | CASSVGGPSGNTIYF | TGTGCCAGCAGCGTCGGGGGGCCTTCTGGAAACACCATATATTTT
NA | NA | 15 | TRBJ2-3 | TRBV7-3 | CASSLFMGREDTQYF | TGTGCCAGCAGCTTATTCATGGGGCGCGAAGATACGCAGTATTTT
NA | NA | 15 | TRBJ2-5 | TRBV14 | CASSSDDYARETQYF | TGTGCCAGCAGCAGTGACGACTATGCCCGAGAGACCCAGTACTTC
NA | once | 17 | TRBJ2-7 | TRBV28 | CASSTPGGSGGGRKQYF | TGTGCCAGCAGTACCCCAGGGGGGAGCGGGGGAGGGCGGAAGCAGTACTTC
TRBD2 | NA | 16 | TRBJ2-3 | TRBV5-4 | CASSQENSGPTDTQYF | TGTGCCAGCAGCCAAGAGAATAGCGGGCCCACAGATACGCAGTATTTT
TRBD1 | few | 15 | TRBJ1-5 | TRBV7-2 | CASSPGGGVHQPQHF | TGTGCCAGCAGCCCAGGGGGAGGAGTCCATCAGCCCCAGCATTTT
NA | NA | 13 | TRBJ1-5 | TRBV5-6 | CASSIGHNQPQHF | TGTGCCAGCAGCATTGGGCACAATCAGCCCCAGCATTTT
NA | NA | 15 | TRBJ2-1 | TRBV9 | CASSQTLRAYNEQFF | TGTGCCAGCAGCCAGACCCTCAGGGCATACAATGAGCAGTTCTTC
NA | few | 14 | TRBJ1-1 | TRBV18 | CASSPGGLNTEAFF | TGTGCCAGCTCACCAGGCGGATTGAACACTGAAGCTTTCTTT
TRBD2 | NA | 17 | TRBJ2-2 | TRBV7-9 | CASSEGTSGRDTGELFF | TGTGCCAGCAGTGAAGGGACTAGCGGGAGAGACACCGGGGAGCTGTTTTTT
NA | few | 14 | TRBJ1-4 | TRBV10-2 | CASIGERGDEKLFF | TGCGCCAGCATTGGGGAGCGGGGGGATGAAAAACTGTTTTTT
NA | NA | 14 | TRBJ2-3 | TRBV7-2 | CASSFSELADTQYF | TGTGCCAGCAGCTTCTCCGAACTAGCAGATACGCAGTATTTT
NA | NA | 13 | TRBJ1-2 | TRBV7-9 | CSSSYDRPYGYTF | TGTTCCAGCAGCTACGACAGGCCCTATGGCTACACCTTC
TRBD1 | once | 16 | TRBJ1-2 | TRBV11-2 | CASSPTTGEQGYGYTF | TGTGCCAGCAGCCCGACGACAGGGGAACAGGGCTATGGCTACACCTTC
NA | NA | 17 | TRBJ2-2 | TRBV7-2 | CASSFHERADLTGELFF | TGTGCCAGCAGCTTTCATGAGCGGGCAGATCTCACCGGGGAGCTGTTTTTT
TRBD1 | NA | 15 | TRBJ1-2 | TRBV7-3 | CASSLGDSTNYGYTF | TGTGCCAGCAGCTTAGGGGACAGTACTAACTATGGCTACACCTTC
TRBD2 | NA | 13 | TRBJ2-7 | TRBV11-1 | CASSWTSPHEQYF | TGTGCCAGCAGCTGGACTAGCCCTCACGAGCAGTACTTC
NA | NA | 14 | TRBJ1-2 | TRBV5-1 | CASSPGGGHYGYTF | TGCGCCAGCAGCCCCGGGGGAGGGCACTATGGCTACACCTTC
NA | NA | 14 | TRBJ1-6 | TRBV5-6 | CASSLRQGKRPLHF | TGTGCCAGCAGCTTGCGGCAGGGTAAACGTCCCCTCCACTTT
TRBD1 | NA | 14 | TRBJ1-1 | TRBV11-2 | CASSTDRVYTEAFF | TGTGCCAGCAGCACAGACAGGGTTTACACTGAAGCTTTCTTT
NA | NA | 14 | TRBJ1-1 | TRBV27 | CASRHRETTPEAFF | TGTGCCAGCAGGCACCGGGAGACCACCCCTGAAGCTTTCTTT
NA | NA | 15 | TRBJ2-2 | TRBV6-5 | CASSYSILVTGELFF | TGTGCCAGCAGTTACTCGATACTTGTCACCGGGGAGCTGTTTTTT
NA | NA | 15 | TRBJ2-3 | TRBV7-2 | CASSFLGVGTDTQYF | TGTGCCAGCAGCTTCTTAGGGGTCGGCACAGATACGCAGTATTTT
NA | NA | 14 | TRBJ2-5 | TRBV4-1 | CASSQDRFSETQYF | TGCGCCAGCAGCCAAGATCGTTTCTCAGAGACCCAGTACTTC
TRBD2 | once | 15 | TRBJ2-7 | TRBV5-6 | CASSLVPSGGYEQYF | TGTGCCAGCAGCTTGGTGCCTAGCGGAGGCTACGAGCAGTACTTC
TRBD1 | NA | 13 | TRBJ1-1 | TRBV28 | CASSLTGGEEAFF | TGTGCCAGCAGTCTAACAGGGGGCGAGGAAGCTTTCTTT
NA | few | 14 | TRBJ1-4 | TRBV5-1 | CASSTDTFNEKLFF | TGCGCCAGCAGCACGGACACCTTTAATGAAAAACTGTTTTTT
TRBD1 | NA | 17 | TRBJ2-2 | TRBV25-1 | CASSATLGDRRAGELFF | TGTGCCAGCAGTGCGACCTTGGGGGACAGAAGGGCCGGGGAGCTGTTTTTT
NA | NA | 14 | TRBJ1-4 | TRBV6-6 | CAAVMGAENEKLFF | TGTGCCGCAGTCATGGGCGCCGAGAATGAAAAACTGTTTTTT
NA | once | 16 | TRBJ1-5 | TRBV7-2 | CASSTTGSSSNQPQHF | TGTGCCAGCAGCACAACAGGGTCTTCAAGCAATCAGCCCCAGCATTTT
NA | NA | 13 | TRBJ1-6 | TRBV28 | CASSSRAIDNLHF | TGTGCCAGCAGTTCCAGGGCGATCGATAACCTCCACTTT
TRBD2 | NA | 16 | TRBJ2-2 | TRBV7-9 | CASSPMTSGYTGELFF | TGTGCCAGCAGTCCGATGACTAGCGGGTACACCGGGGAGCTGTTTTTT
NA | NA | 15 | TRBJ1-2 | TRBV5-1 | CASSLPGGEGSGYTF | TGCGCCAGCAGCCTGCCTGGAGGGGAAGGGAGCGGCTACACCTTC
TRBD1 | NA | 14 | TRBJ1-4 | TRBV9 | CASIDREDAEKLFF | TGTGCCAGCATAGACAGGGAGGATGCTGAAAAACTGTTTTTT
NA | once | 19 | TRBJ2-2 | TRBV1 | CTSSQDSSGSGVGTGELFF | TGCACCAGCAGCCAAGACTCCAGCGGGAGTGGGGTAGGGACCGGGGAGCTGTTTTTT
TRBD1 | NA | 15 | TRBJ2-3 | TRBV19 | CASSDDRGGTDTQYF | TGTGCCAGTAGTGATGACAGGGGAGGCACAGATACGCAGTATTTT
NA | NA | 13 | TRBJ1-1 | TRBV30 | CAWAGQTVKEAFF | TGTGCCTGGGCCGGACAGACTGTCAAGGAGGCTTTCTTT
NA | NA | 14 | TRBJ2-5 | TRBV28 | CASQGGVSQETQYF | TGTGCCAGCCAGGGGGGCGTGTCTCAAGAGACCCAGTACTTC
NA | NA | 12 | TRBJ2-1 | TRBV28 | CAVPGQYNEQFF | TGTGCCGTGCCTGGGCAGTACAATGAGCAGTTCTTC
TRBD1 | NA | 15 | TRBJ2-2 | TRBV5-4 | CASSPTTGVAGELFF | TGTGCCAGCAGCCCAACTACAGGGGTGGCCGGGGAGCTGTTTTTT
TRBD1 | NA | 13 | TRBJ2-7 | TRBV29-1 | CSVESTGGHEQYF | TGCAGCGTTGAATCGACAGGGGGACACGAGCAGTACTTC
TRBD2 | NA | 16 | TRBJ2-3 | TRBV7-3 | CASSCRTSGSRDTQYF | TGTGCCAGCAGCTGCAGGACTAGCGGGAGTAGGGATACGCAGTATTTT
NA | NA | 15 | TRBJ2-2 | TRBV7-9 | CASSYDSVSTGELFF | TGTGCCAGCAGCTACGACAGCGTATCAACCGGGGAGCTGTTTTTT
TRBD2 | few | 15 | TRBJ2-7 | TRBV5-4 | CASNLVGLATHEQYF | TGTGCCAGCAACCTTGTAGGACTAGCAACCCACGAGCAGTACTTC
NA | NA | 11 | TRBJ2-1 | TRBV19 | CASSIINEQFF | TGTGCCAGTAGTATTATCAATGAGCAGTTCTTC
NA | NA | 11 | TRBJ2-4 | TRBV4-3 | CASSQVGLFFF | TGCGCCAGCAGCCAAGTGGGCCTGTTTTTCTTC
NA | NA | 16 | TRBJ2-1 | TRBV7-2 | CASSLVGAGERNEQFF | TGTGCCAGCAGCTTAGTGGGGGCGGGGGAGAGGAATGAGCAGTTCTTC
TRBD2 | once | 14 | TRBJ2-5 | TRBV19 | CASRSAGRGETQYF | TGTGCCAGTAGGTCAGCGGGGCGCGGAGAGACCCAGTACTTC
TRBD2 | NA | 16 | TRBJ2-1 | TRBV9 | CASSAGGSGGTREQFF | TGTGCCAGCAGCGCTGGGGGTTCGGGAGGAACTCGGGAGCAGTTCTTC